The text below deals with one T cell receptor (beta chain). Each CDR3 protein is one row after TCRdb ran MiXCR on the 5' RACE reads. The sample consists of some 350,000 distinct CDR3 sequences, roughly 15% of them appearing once. This sample is drawn from a study of T-cell memory formation after mild COVID-19. V was pared by 0 bases and J by 9 bases, with 15 bases between. This CDR3 spans 15 amino acids. The germline V gene has CDR1 LGHNA and CDR2 YNFKEQ. The receptor's source is a man aged 18 to 35 who had mild COVID-19 (a few samples of this study predate the infection). Cell type and time point are not known. Sequencing was performed on PBMCs or a T cell subset sorted from them (not recorded which). The chain is built from TRBV4-2 and TRBJ2-1, with D uncertain. The CDR3 reads CASSQDVLGSGEQFF. CDR3 DNA: TGTGCCAGCAGCCAAGATGTTCTCGGGTCAGGTGAGCAGTTCTTC.